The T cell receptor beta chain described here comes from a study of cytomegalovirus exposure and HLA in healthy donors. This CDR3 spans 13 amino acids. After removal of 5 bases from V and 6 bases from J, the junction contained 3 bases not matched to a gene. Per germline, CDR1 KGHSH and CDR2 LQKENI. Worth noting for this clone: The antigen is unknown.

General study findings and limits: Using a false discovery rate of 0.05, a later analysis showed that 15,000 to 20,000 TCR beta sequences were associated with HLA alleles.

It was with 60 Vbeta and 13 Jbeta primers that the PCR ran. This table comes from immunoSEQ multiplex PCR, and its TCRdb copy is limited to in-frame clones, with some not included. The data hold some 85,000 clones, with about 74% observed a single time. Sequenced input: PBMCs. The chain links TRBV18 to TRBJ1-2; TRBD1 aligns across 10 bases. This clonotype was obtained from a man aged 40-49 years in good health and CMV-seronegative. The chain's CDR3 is CASSTGQGDGYTF. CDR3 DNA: TGTGCCAGCTCAACCGGACAGGGGGATGGCTACACCTTC.